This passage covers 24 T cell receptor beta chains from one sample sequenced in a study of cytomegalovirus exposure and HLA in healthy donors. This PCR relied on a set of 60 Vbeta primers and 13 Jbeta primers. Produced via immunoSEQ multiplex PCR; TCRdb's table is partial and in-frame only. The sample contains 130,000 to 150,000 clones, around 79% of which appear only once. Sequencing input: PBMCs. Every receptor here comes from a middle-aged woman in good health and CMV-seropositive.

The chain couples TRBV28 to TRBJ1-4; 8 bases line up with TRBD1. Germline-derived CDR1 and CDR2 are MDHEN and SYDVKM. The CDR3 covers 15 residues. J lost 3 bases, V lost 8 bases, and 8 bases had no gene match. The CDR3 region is CASRPTGGSNEKLFF. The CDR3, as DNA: TGTGCCAGCCGCCCTACAGGGGGGTCTAATGAAAAACTGTTTTTT.

CDR3 coding DNA: TGTGCCAGCAGCTTACACGGGGGGGACTCCTACGAGCAGTACTTC. Translated: CASSLHGGDSYEQYF. The V call is TRBV11-2, the J call TRBJ2-7; 8 bases are shared with TRBD2. CDR1 and CDR2 (germline): SGHAT, FQNNGV. The CDR3 length is 15 residues. J lost 0 bases, V lost 2 bases, and 3 bases had no gene match.

This chain's CDR3 is CASSQDVGGGGMDTQYF. Written as DNA, the CDR3 is TGTGCCAGCAGCCAAGATGTCGGCGGGGGAGGCATGGATACGCAGTATTTT. The chain links TRBV4-2 to TRBJ2-3; 7 bases map to TRBD2. V shed 0 bases and J 6 bases; nucleotides not matched to a gene: 12. CDR3 length: 17 residues. Germline CDR1 reads LGHNA; CDR2 reads YNFKEQ.

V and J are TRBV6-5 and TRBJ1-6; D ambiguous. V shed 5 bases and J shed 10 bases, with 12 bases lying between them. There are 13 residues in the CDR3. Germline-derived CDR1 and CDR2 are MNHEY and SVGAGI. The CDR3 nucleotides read TGTGCCAGCAGTGCGACTGTGCCCTCACCCCTCCACTTT. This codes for CASSATVPSPLHF.

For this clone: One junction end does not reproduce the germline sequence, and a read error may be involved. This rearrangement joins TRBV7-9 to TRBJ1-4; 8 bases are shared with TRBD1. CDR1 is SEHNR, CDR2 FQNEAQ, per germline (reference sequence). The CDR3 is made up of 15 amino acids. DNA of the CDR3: TGTTCCAGCAGCTGGGGACAGGACCTTAATGAAAAACTGTTTTTT. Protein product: CSSSWGQDLNEKLFF.

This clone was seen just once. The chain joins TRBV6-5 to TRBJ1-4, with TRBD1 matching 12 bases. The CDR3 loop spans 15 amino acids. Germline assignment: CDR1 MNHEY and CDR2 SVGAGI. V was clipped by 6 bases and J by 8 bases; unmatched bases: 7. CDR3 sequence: CASRRDRGLGEKLFF. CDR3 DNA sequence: TGTGCCAGCAGGAGGGACAGGGGGCTCGGGGAAAAACTGTTTTTT.

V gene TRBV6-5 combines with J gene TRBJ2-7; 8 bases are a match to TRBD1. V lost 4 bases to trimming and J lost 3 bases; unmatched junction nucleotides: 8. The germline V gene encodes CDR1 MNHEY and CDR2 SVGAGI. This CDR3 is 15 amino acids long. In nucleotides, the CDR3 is TGTGCCAGCAGTTCAACCGGGACAGGTGTCTACGAGCAGTACTTC. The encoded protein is CASSSTGTGVYEQYF.

The CDR3 sequence is CASSGTGFNYGYTF. The CDR3 bases are TGTGCCAGCAGCGGGACAGGGTTTAACTATGGCTACACCTTC. The rearrangement joins TRBV28 to TRBJ1-2, with 9 bases identical to TRBD1. The CDR3 runs to 14 residues. Per the germline V gene, CDR1 is MDHEN and CDR2 is SYDVKM. V shed 6 bases, J shed 1 base, and the junction held 3 bases outside the gene matches.

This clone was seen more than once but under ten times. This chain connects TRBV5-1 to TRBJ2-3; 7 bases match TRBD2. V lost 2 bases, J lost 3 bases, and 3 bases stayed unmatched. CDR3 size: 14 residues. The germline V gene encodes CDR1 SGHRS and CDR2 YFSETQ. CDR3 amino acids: CASSFRLATDTQYF. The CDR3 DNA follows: TGCGCCAGCAGCTTTCGACTAGCAACAGATACGCAGTATTTT.

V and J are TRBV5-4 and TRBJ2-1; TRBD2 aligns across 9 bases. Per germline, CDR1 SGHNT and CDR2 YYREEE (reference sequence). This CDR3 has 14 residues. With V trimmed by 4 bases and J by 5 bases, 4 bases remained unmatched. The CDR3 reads CASSLTSGDNEQFF. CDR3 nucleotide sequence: TGTGCCAGCAGCCTGACTAGCGGAGACAATGAGCAGTTCTTC.

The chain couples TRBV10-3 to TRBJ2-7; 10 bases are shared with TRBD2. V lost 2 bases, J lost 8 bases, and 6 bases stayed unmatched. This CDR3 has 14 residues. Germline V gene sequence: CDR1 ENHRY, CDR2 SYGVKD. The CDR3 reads CAISEEASGGKQYF. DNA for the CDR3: TGTGCCATCAGTGAGGAGGCTAGCGGGGGCAAGCAGTACTTC.

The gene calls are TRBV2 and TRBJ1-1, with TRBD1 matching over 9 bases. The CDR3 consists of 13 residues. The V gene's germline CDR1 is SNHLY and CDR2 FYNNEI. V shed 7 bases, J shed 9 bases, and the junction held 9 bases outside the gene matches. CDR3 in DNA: TGTGCCAGCACTCAGATGGGACAGGGCAAAGCTTTCTTT. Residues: CASTQMGQGKAFF.

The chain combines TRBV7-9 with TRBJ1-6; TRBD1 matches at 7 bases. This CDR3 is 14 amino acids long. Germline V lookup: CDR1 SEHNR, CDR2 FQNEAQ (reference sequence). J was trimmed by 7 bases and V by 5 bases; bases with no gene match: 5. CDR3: CASSRQGENSPLHF. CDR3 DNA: TGTGCCAGCAGCAGACAGGGTGAGAATTCACCCCTCCACTTT.

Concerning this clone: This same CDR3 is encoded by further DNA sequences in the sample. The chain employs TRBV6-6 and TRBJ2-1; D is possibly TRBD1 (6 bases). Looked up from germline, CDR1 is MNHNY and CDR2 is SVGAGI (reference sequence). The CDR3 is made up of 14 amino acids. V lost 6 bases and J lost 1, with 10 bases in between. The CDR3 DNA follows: TGTGCCAGCAGCCCAGGGGTATCCTACAATGAGCAGTTCTTC. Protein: CASSPGVSYNEQFF.

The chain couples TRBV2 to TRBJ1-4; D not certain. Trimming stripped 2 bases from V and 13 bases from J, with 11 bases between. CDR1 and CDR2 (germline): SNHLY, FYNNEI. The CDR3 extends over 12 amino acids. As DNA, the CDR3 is TGTGCCAGCAGTGAATCCGGGTCTAGACTGTTTTTT. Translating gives CASSESGSRLFF.

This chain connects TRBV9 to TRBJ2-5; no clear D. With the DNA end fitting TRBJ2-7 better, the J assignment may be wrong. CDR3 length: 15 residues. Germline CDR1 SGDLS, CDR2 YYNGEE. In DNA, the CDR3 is TGTGCCAGCAGCGTAGAAGCTGCCCCTACCTACGAGCAGTACTTC. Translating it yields CASSVEAAPTYEQYF.

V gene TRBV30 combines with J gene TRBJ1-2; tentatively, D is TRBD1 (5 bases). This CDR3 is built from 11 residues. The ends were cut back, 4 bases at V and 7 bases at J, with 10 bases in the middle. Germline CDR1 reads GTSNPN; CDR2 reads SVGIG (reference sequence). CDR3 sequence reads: CAWNSGGGYTF. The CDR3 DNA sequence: TGTGCCTGGAACTCGGGGGGTGGCTACACCTTC.

The CDR3 region has the DNA TGTGCCAGCAGACAACGGGGGGGAATAGATACGCAGTATTTT. It specifies CASRQRGGIDTQYF. The chain links TRBV6-5 to TRBJ2-3; TRBD2 matches at 8 bases. Looked up from germline, CDR1 is MNHEY and CDR2 is SVGAGI. Losses at the gene ends were 6 bases for V and 5 bases for J; bases not matched to a gene: 7. The CDR3 totals 14 residues.

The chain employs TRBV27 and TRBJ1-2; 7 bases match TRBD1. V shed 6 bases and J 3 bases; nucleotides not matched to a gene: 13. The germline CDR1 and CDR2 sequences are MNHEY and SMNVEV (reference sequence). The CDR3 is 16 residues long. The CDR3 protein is CASSKATGGGYYGYTF. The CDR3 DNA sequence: TGTGCCAGCAGCAAAGCAACGGGAGGGGGCTACTATGGCTACACCTTC.

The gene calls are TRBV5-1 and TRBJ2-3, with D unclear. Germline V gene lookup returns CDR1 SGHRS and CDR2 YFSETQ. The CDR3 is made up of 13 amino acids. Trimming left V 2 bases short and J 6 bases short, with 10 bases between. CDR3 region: CASSLPSTDTQYF. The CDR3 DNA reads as TGCGCCAGCAGCTTACCCTCTACGGATACGCAGTATTTT.

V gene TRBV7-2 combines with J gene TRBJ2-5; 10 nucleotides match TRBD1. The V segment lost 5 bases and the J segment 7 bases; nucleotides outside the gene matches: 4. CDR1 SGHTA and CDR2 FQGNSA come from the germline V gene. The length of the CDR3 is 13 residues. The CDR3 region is CASSPGQGGTQYF. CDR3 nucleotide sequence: TGTGCCAGCAGCCCCGGACAGGGGGGGACCCAGTACTTC.

Here the CDR3 DNA reads TGTGCCAGCGGGCGGGGCTCTGGGGCCAACGTCCTGACTTTC. It codes for CASGRGSGANVLTF. The chain has TRBV9 and TRBJ2-6; a weak D match, TRBD2 (6 bases). In germline, CDR1 is SGDLS, CDR2 YYNGEE. The CDR3 is made up of 14 amino acids. Trimming removed 7 bases from V and 0 bases from J, with 8 bases in between.

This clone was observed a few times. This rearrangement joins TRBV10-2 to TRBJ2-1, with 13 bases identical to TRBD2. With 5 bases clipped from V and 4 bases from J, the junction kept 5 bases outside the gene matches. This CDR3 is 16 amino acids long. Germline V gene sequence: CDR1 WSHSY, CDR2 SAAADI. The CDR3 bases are TGCGCCAGCAGTCCGACTAGCGGGGGGATATACAATGAGCAGTTCTTC. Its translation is CASSPTSGGIYNEQFF.

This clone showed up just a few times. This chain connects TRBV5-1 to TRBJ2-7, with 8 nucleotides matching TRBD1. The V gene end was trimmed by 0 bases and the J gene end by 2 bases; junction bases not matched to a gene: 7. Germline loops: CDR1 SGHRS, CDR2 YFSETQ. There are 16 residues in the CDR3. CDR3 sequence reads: CASSLGGTGAAYEQYF. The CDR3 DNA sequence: TGCGCCAGCAGCTTGGGTGGGACAGGAGCAGCCTACGAGCAGTACTTC.